What follows are 23 T cell receptor beta chains derived from one specimen sequenced in a study of blood T cell repertoires in COVID-19. Produced via immunoSEQ multiplex PCR; TCRdb's table is partial and in-frame only. The repertoire consists of about 96,000 clones, with 80% occurring once and the leading ten covering approximately 9%. Sequenced: peripheral blood. These receptors originate from a man aged 45-65 years who had recovered from COVID-19.

The chain employs TRBV28 and TRBJ2-7, with TRBD2 identical over 7 bases. Looked up from germline, CDR1 is MDHEN and CDR2 is SYDVKM. The CDR3 runs 13 residues. V dropped 6 bases and J dropped 4; count of bases not matched to a gene: 6. CDR3 sequence reads: CASRGNSGYEQYF. The CDR3 nucleotides read TGTGCCAGCAGGGGAAATAGCGGGTACGAGCAGTACTTC.

V usage is TRBV3-1 (or the pseudogene TRBV3-2) and J usage is TRBJ2-7; 9 bases match TRBD1. Germline values: CDR1 LGHDT, CDR2 YNNKEL (reference sequence). This CDR3 is 17 amino acids long. With V trimmed by 0 bases and J by 2 bases, 8 bases remained unmatched. Here the CDR3 reads CASSQDRRGQGAYEQYF. In DNA form, the CDR3 reads TGTGCCAGCAGCCAAGACAGGCGGGGACAGGGTGCCTACGAGCAGTACTTC.

V usage is TRBV5-4 and J usage is TRBJ2-3; a possible D gene is TRBD2 (6 bases). The length of the CDR3 is 14 residues. Germline V gene data show CDR1 as SGHNT and CDR2 as YYREEE (reference sequence). Deletions cut 0 bases from V and 5 bases from J, with 10 bases between. The CDR3 sequence: CASSLETRQDTQYF. CDR3 in DNA: TGTGCCAGCAGCTTGGAGACTAGGCAAGATACGCAGTATTTT. The whole variable domain, remainder taken from reference TRBV5-4 and TRBJ2-3, is ETGVTQSPTHLIKTRGQQVTLRCSSQSGHNTVSWYQQALGQGPQFIFQYYREEENGRGNFPPRFSGLQFPNYSSELNVNALELDDSALYLCASSLETRQDTQYFGPGTRLTVL.

This rearrangement joins TRBV7-2 to TRBJ2-1; 10 nucleotides agree with TRBD2. The germline CDR1 and CDR2 sequences are SGHTA and FQGNSA. CDR3 length: 15 amino acids. V trimming: 4 bases; J trimming: 5 bases; junction bases outside the gene matches: 5. The CDR3 loop reads CASSSRGLADNEQFF. CDR3 bases: TGTGCCAGCAGCTCACGCGGACTAGCGGACAATGAGCAGTTCTTC.

The chain has TRBV20-1 and TRBJ1-1; perhaps TRBD1 as D (6 bases). CDR1 is DFQATT, CDR2 SNEGSKA, per germline (reference sequence). The CDR3 has 12 amino acids. V lost 3 bases and J lost 4, with 9 bases in between. This CDR3 is CSASRGATEAFF. The CDR3 coding sequence is TGCAGTGCTAGTCGGGGGGCCACTGAAGCTTTCTTT.

The chain recombines TRBV5-1 with TRBJ2-7; 8 nucleotides line up with TRBD2. This CDR3 has 19 residues. Germline V gives CDR1 SGHRS, CDR2 YFSETQ. With V trimmed by 4 bases and J by 0 bases, 18 bases remained unmatched. In DNA, the CDR3 is TGCGCCAGCAGCGGTACTAGCGGAGAAAGTGAAAAGAGCTCCTACGAGCAGTACTTC. Protein: CASSGTSGESEKSSYEQYF.

The chain employs TRBV6-5 and TRBJ2-2; D perhaps matches TRBD2 (6 bases). The CDR3 loop spans 14 amino acids. The V gene lost 8 bases and the J gene lost 0 bases, with 10 bases spanning the gap. From germline, CDR1 is MNHEY and CDR2 SVGAGI. CDR3 residues: CASGGFSNTGELFF. CDR3 nucleotide sequence: TGTGCCAGCGGGGGGTTTTCGAACACCGGGGAGCTGTTTTTT.

This sequence joins TRBV12-3 or TRBV12-4 and TRBJ2-7, with D unresolved. With 3 bases removed from V and 7 bases from J, the gap between germline ends came to 7 bases. This CDR3 has 11 residues. The CDR3 sequence: CASSLSREQYF. The CDR3 coding sequence is TGTGCCAGCAGTTTGTCCCGGGAGCAGTACTTC.

The V call is TRBV29-1, the J call TRBJ2-5, with D maybe TRBD1 (5 bases). The germline CDR1 and CDR2 sequences are SQVTM and ANQGSEA. The CDR3 extends over 13 amino acids. V was shortened by 4 bases and J by 5 bases, with 14 bases between the two germline ends. The CDR3: CSVVLQVGETQYF. The CDR3 DNA reads TGCAGCGTTGTCTTACAGGTCGGCGAGACCCAGTACTTC.

The chain employs TRBV2 and TRBJ2-2; 11 bases match TRBD2. The germline V gene has CDR1 SNHLY and CDR2 FYNNEI. The CDR3 totals 15 residues. The V gene end was trimmed by 6 bases and the J gene end by 0 bases; junction bases not matched to a gene: 0. The CDR3 spells CASRLAGANTGELFF. CDR3 bases: TGTGCCAGCAGACTAGCGGGGGCGAACACCGGGGAGCTGTTTTTT.

The chain recombines TRBV6-2 or TRBV6-3 with TRBJ2-4, with TRBD2 matching 10 bases. The germline V gene encodes CDR1 MNHEY and CDR2 SVGEGT. The V gene end was trimmed by 1 base and the J gene end by 7 bases; junction bases not matched to a gene: 13. The CDR3 runs 18 residues. CDR3 nucleotide sequence: TGTGCCAGCAGTTACTTGTCCGGAGCGGGGGGGCCTTTTAACATTCAGTACTTC. Its protein is CASSYLSGAGGPFNIQYF.

V is TRBV9 and J is TRBJ2-1; no firm D call. This CDR3 contains 11 residues. Germline loops: CDR1 SGDLS, CDR2 YYNGEE. V lost 0 bases, J lost 8 bases, and 3 bases lay in between. CDR3 residues: CASSVAYEQFF. CDR3 DNA: TGTGCCAGCAGCGTAGCATATGAGCAGTTCTTC.

The chain carries TRBV6-5 and TRBJ1-1; 12 positions match TRBD1. CDR1 and CDR2 (germline): MNHEY, SVGAGI. With 6 bases clipped from V and 5 bases from J, the junction kept 7 bases outside the gene matches. CDR3 length: 15 residues. The CDR3 sequence: CASRRDRGRGTEAFF. The CDR3 nucleotides are TGTGCCAGCAGAAGGGACAGGGGGCGAGGGACTGAAGCTTTCTTT.

This clone turned up a few times. V is TRBV5-4 and J is TRBJ1-5; D is perhaps TRBD1 (5 bases). Germline CDR1 is SGHNT and CDR2 is YYREEE (reference sequence). Deletions cut 4 bases from V and 0 bases from J, with 8 bases between. The CDR3 contains 14 residues. CDR3 amino acids: CASSPDISNQPQHF. The CDR3 nucleotides read TGTGCCAGCAGCCCGGACATTAGCAATCAGCCCCAGCATTTT.

The chain has TRBV3-1 (or the pseudogene TRBV3-2) and TRBJ2-1, with 9 bases aligning to TRBD1. Germline V gives CDR1 LGHDT, CDR2 YNNKEL (reference sequence). The CDR3 has 13 residues. The junction had 5 bases not matched to a gene; V was cut back by 6 bases and J by 8 bases. CDR3 sequence: CASSRQGVDEQFF. The CDR3 region has the DNA TGTGCCAGCAGTCGACAGGGGGTCGATGAGCAGTTCTTC.

The gene calls are TRBV3-1 (or the pseudogene TRBV3-2) and TRBJ2-5, with D possibly being TRBD2 (6 bases). Germline V CDR1 and CDR2: LGHDT, YNNKEL (reference sequence). V lost 3 bases and J lost 2, with 16 bases in between. This CDR3 is 16 amino acids long. The CDR3, as DNA: TGTGCCAGCAGCCAGCGGGTTTGGGGGGATCAAGAGACCCAGTACTTC. Protein: CASSQRVWGDQETQYF.

This clone came up a few times. This chain connects TRBV13 to TRBJ1-3; no definite D call. The CDR3 contains 14 residues. The germline V gene encodes CDR1 PRHDT and CDR2 FYEKMQ (reference sequence). Trimming shortened V by 5 bases and J by 2 bases, and 10 bases separated the two germline ends. The CDR3 DNA reads TGTGCCAGCAGCCTGGGAGAGACTGGAAACACCATATATTTT. Translated, it gives CASSLGETGNTIYF.

J is TRBJ1-3 and V is TRBV30, with 8 bases aligning to TRBD1. Germline trimming cut 1 base from V and 1 base from J; bases unmatched to any gene: 3. The CDR3 loop spans 15 amino acids. The germline V gene encodes CDR1 GTSNPN and CDR2 SVGIG (reference sequence). DNA for the CDR3: TGTGCCTGGAGTGCTGACAGGGGTTCTGGAAACACCATATATTTT. Amino acid sequence: CAWSADRGSGNTIYF.

V and J are TRBV7-9 and TRBJ1-2; D is perhaps TRBD1 (5 bases). V lost 5 bases and J 8 bases, leaving 12 bases between the germline ends. The CDR3 extends over 12 amino acids. Looked up from germline, CDR1 is SEHNR and CDR2 is FQNEAQ (reference sequence). The CDR3 DNA sequence: TGTGCCAGCAGCGGAGGGGCAGAAGGCTACACCTTC. The encoded protein is CASSGGAEGYTF.

This chain uses TRBV12-5 with TRBJ2-3; tentatively, D is TRBD2 (6 bases). Germline V lookup: CDR1 LGHNT, CDR2 FRNRAP. The CDR3 spans 15 residues. Trimming took off 2 bases at V and 9 bases at J, with 18 bases between the two ends. CDR3 protein: CASGLRLGLAPTQYF. The DNA for the CDR3 is TGTGCTAGTGGTTTGCGCCTGGGTCTAGCGCCCACGCAGTATTTT.

CDR3 residues: CAWTHQGSHYSGANVLTF. The CDR3 DNA sequence: TGTGCCTGGACCCATCAGGGGAGCCACTACTCTGGGGCCAACGTCCTGACTTTC. The chain couples TRBV30 to TRBJ2-6, with D possibly TRBD1 on 6 matching bases. Germline V CDR1 and CDR2: GTSNPN, SVGIG (reference sequence). Trimming shortened V by 4 bases and J by 0 bases, and 19 bases separated the two germline ends. There are 18 residues in the CDR3.

The V gene is TRBV19, the J gene TRBJ1-2, with D uncertain. The CDR3 has 12 residues. CDR1 LNHDA and CDR2 SQIVND come from the germline V gene (reference sequence). Trimming cost V 8 bases and J 8 bases, with 15 bases left between them. Here the CDR3 reads CASSLGVRGYTF. The CDR3 DNA reads TGTGCCAGTTCTTTGGGAGTTCGGGGCTACACCTTC.

The chain carries TRBV6-2 or TRBV6-3 and TRBJ2-1; weak D call: TRBD2 (6 bases). Trimming pared 1 base from V and 4 bases from J, leaving 11 bases between. The germline V gene encodes CDR1 MNHEY and CDR2 SVGEGT. The CDR3 runs 15 residues. The chain's CDR3 is CASSYFGREYNEQFF. The CDR3 DNA is TGTGCCAGCAGTTACTTTGGTCGGGAGTACAATGAGCAGTTCTTC.